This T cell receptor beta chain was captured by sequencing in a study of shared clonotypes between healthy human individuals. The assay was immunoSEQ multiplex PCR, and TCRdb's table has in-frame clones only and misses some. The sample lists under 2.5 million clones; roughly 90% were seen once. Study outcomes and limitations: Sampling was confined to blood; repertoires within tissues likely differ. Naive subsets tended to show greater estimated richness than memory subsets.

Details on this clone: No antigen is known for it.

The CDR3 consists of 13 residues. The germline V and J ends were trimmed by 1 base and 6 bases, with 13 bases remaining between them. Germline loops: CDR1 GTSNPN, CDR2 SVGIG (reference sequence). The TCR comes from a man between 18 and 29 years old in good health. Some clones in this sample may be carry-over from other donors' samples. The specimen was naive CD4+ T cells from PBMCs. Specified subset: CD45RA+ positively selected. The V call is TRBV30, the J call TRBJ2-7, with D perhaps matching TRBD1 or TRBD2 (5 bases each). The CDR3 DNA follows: TGTGCCTGGAGTGAAGAGAGGGGTCTCGAGCAGTACTTC. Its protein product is CAWSEERGLEQYF.